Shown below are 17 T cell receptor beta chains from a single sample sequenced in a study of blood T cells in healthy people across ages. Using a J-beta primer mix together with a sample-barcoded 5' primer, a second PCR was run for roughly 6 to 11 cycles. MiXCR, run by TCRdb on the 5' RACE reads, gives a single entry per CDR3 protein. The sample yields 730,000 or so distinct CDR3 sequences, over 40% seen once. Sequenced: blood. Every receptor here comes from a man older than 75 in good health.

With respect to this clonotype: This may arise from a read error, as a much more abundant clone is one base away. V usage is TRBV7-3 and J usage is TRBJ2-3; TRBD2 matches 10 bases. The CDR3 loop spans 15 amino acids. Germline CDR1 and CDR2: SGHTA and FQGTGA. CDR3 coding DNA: TGTACCAGCAGCCAAAATAGCGGGAGGCCAGATACGCAGTATTTT. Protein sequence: CTSSQNSGRPDTQYF.

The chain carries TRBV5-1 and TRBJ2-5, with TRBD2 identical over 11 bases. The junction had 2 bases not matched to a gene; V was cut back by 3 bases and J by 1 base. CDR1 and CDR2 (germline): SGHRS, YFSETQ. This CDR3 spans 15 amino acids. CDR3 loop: CASSSTSGVQETQYF. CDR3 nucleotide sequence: TGCGCCAGCAGCTCGACTAGCGGGGTCCAAGAGACCCAGTACTTC.

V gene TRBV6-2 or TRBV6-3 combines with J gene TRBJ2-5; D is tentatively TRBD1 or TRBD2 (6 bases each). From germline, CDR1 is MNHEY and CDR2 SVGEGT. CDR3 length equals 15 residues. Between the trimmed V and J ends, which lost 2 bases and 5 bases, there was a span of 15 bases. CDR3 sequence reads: CASSYGGPREETQYF. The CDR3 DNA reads TGTGCCAGCAGTTACGGGGGGCCTCGCGAGGAGACCCAGTACTTC.

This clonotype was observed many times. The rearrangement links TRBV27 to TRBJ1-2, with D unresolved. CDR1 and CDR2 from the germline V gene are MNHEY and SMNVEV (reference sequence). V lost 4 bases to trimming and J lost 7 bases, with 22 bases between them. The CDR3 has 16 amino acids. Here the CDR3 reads CASSSGFWGAGFGYTF. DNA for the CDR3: TGTGCCAGCAGTTCTGGTTTTTGGGGAGCAGGTTTTGGCTACACCTTC.

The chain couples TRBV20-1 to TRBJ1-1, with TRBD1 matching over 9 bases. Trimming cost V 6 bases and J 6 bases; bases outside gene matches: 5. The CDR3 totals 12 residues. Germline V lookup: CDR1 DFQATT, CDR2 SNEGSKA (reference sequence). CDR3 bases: TGCAGTGCGGTACAGGGGGCGGCTGAAGCTTTCTTT. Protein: CSAVQGAAEAFF.

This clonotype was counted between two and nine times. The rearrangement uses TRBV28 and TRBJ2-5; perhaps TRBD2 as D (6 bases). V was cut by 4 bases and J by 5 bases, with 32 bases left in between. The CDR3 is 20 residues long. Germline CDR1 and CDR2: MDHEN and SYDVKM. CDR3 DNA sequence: TGTGCCAGCAGTTCGCTGGATCCTACCGATCCGGGAGCGCAATTTGAGACCCAGTACTTC. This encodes CASSSLDPTDPGAQFETQYF.

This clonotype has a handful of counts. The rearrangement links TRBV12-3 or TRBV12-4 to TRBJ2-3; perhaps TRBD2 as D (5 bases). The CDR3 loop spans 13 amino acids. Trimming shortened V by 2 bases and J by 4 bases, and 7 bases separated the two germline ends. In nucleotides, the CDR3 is TGTGCCAGCAGTTTATTGAGGGCAGATACGCAGTATTTT. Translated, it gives CASSLLRADTQYF.

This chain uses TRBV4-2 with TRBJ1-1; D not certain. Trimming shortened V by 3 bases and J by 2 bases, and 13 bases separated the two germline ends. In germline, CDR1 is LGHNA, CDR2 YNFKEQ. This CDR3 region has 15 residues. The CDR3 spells CASSQADYGNTEAFF. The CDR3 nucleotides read TGTGCCAGCAGCCAGGCGGACTATGGTAACACTGAAGCTTTCTTT.

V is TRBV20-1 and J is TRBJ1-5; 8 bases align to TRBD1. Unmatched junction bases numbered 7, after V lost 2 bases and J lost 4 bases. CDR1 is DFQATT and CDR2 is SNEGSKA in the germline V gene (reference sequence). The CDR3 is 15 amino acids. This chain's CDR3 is CSARSGQGRNQPQHF. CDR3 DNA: TGCAGTGCTAGATCTGGACAGGGACGGAATCAGCCCCAGCATTTT.

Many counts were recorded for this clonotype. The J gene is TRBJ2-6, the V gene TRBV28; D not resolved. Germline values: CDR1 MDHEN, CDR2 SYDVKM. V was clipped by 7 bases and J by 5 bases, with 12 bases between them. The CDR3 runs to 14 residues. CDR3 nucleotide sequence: TGTGCCAGCAACAAGCCCGGAAGGGCCAACGTCCTGACTTTC. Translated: CASNKPGRANVLTF.

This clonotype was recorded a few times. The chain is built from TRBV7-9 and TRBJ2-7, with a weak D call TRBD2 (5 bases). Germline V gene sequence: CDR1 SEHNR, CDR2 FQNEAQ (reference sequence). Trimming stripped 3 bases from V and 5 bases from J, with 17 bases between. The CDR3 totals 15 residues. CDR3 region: CASSLREGFFDEQYF. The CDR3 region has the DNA TGTGCCAGCAGCTTGAGAGAGGGTTTTTTTGACGAGCAGTACTTC.

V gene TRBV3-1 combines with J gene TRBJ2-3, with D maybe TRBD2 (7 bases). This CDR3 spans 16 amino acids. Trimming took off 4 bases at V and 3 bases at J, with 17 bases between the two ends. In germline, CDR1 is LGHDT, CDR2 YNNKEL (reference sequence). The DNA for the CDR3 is TGTGCCAGCAGCCTAAGGGGGGGGGCCGTAACAGATACGCAGTATTTT. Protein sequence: CASSLRGGAVTDTQYF.

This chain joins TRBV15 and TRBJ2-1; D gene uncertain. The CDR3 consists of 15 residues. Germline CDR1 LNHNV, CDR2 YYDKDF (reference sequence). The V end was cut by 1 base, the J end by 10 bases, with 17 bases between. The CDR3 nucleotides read TGTGCCACCAGCAGAGGTGGTAGGGTTGGAGTGGAGCAGTTCTTC. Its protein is CATSRGGRVGVEQFF. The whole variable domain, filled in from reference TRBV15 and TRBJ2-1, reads DAMVIQNPRYQVTQFGKPVTLSCSQTLNHNVMYWYQQKSSQAPKLLFHYYDKDFNNEADTPDNFQSRRPNTSFCFLDIRSPGLGDTAMYLCATSRGGRVGVEQFFGPGTRLTVL.

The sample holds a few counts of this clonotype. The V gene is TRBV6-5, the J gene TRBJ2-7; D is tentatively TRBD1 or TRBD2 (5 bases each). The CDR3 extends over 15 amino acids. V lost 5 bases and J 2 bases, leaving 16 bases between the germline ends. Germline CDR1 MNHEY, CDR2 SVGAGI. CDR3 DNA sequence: TGTGCCAGCAGTGGTCTCCGGGGCCCCCCCTACGAGCAGTACTTC. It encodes CASSGLRGPPYEQYF.

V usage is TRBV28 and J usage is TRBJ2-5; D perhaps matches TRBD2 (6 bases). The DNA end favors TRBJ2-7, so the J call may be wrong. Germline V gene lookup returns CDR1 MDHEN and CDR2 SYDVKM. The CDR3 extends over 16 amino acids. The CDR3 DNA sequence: TGTGCCAGCAGTTTGGCACGATCTAGCGCCCCCTACGAGCAGTACTTC. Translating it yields CASSLARSSAPYEQYF.

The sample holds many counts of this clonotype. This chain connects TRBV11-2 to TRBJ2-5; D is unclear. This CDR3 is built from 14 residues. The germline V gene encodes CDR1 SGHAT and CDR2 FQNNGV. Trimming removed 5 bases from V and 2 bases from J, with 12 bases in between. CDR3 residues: CASSNRWGQETQYF. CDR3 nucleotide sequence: TGTGCCAGCAGCAATAGATGGGGACAAGAGACCCAGTACTTC.

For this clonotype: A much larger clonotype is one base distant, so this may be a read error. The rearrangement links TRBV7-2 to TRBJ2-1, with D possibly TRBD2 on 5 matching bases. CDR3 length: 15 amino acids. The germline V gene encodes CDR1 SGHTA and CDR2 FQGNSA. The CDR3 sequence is CASSLAGVSYSEQFF. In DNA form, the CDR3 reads TGTGCCAGCAGCTTAGCGGGAGTCTCCTACAGTGAGCAGTTCTTC.